Shown below are 16 T cell receptor beta chains from a single sample sequenced in a study of blood T cells in healthy people across ages. Then a second PCR, running roughly 7 to 11 cycles, was carried out with a sample-barcoded 5' primer and a J-beta primer mix. TCRdb fed the 5' RACE reads into MiXCR, producing one record per CDR3 protein. The sample has fewer than 1,000,000 distinct CDR3 sequences; more than 40% are singletons. The sample taken for sequencing was blood. The receptors here all came from a man aged 60 to 75 in good health.

The rearrangement joins TRBV29-1 to TRBJ1-5; D remains unclear. The CDR3 is 13 amino acids. Per the germline V gene, CDR1 is SQVTM and CDR2 is ANQGSEA. V dropped 5 bases and J dropped 4 bases, with 12 bases sitting between them. CDR3 coding DNA: TGCAGCGTTTCATATGGTGTTAATCAGCCCCAGCATTTT. Translated, it gives CSVSYGVNQPQHF. The full variable domain, in which reference TRBV29-1 and TRBJ1-5 provide the parts outside the CDR3, is SAVISQKPSRDICQRGTSLTIQCQVDSQVTMMFWYRQQPGQSLTLIATANQGSEATYESGFVIDKFPISRPNLTFSTLTVSNMSPEDSSIYLCSVSYGVNQPQHFGDGTRLSIL.

This chain links TRBV7-2 with TRBJ2-4, with D possibly being TRBD2 (5 bases). The DNA end lines up better with TRBJ2-7; the J call may be wrong. Germline values: CDR1 SGHTA, CDR2 FQGNSA. This CDR3 is built from 12 residues. Written as DNA, the CDR3 is TGTGCCAGCAGCCCGGAGGTGGGCGAGCAGTACTTC. Encoded protein: CASSPEVGEQYF.

This sequence joins TRBV6-1 and TRBJ2-5, with 7 bases lining up with TRBD1. The CDR3 sequence is 14 residues long. Per germline, CDR1 MNHNS and CDR2 SASEGT. Trimming cost V 6 bases and J 0 bases; bases outside gene matches: 4. Written as DNA, the CDR3 is TGTGCCAGCAGAGGGGGACAGAACCAAGAGACCCAGTACTTC. It is translated as CASRGGQNQETQYF.

This clonotype showed up just a few times. The chain has TRBV18 and TRBJ2-5; the D is unclear. Germline assignment: CDR1 KGHSH and CDR2 LQKENI. The CDR3 runs 12 residues. Trimming took off 8 bases at V and 5 bases at J, with 12 bases between the two ends. DNA for the CDR3: TGTGCCAGCAGCCCGACGCGGGAGACCCAGTACTTC. This encodes CASSPTRETQYF.

This clonotype was recorded a few times. The chain is built from TRBV7-2 and TRBJ2-1; possibly TRBD1 for D (6 bases). From germline, CDR1 is SGHTA and CDR2 FQGNSA. V lost 3 bases to trimming and J lost 5 bases, with 14 bases between them. CDR3 length: 15 residues. CDR3 loop: CASSLQGFSNNEQFF. The CDR3 DNA reads as TGTGCCAGCAGCTTGCAGGGGTTTTCAAACAATGAGCAGTTCTTC.

J is TRBJ1-1 and V is TRBV7-9, with 10 bases aligning to TRBD1. The V and J ends lost 4 bases and 6 bases, in that order; junction bases with no gene match: 5. Germline lookup yields CDR1 SEHNR and CDR2 FQNEAQ (reference sequence). The CDR3 extends over 14 amino acids. CDR3 nucleotide sequence: TGTGCCAGCAGCTCATCCGGGACAGGGGCTGAAGCTTTCTTT. Translated: CASSSSGTGAEAFF. Variable domain in full (rest from reference TRBV7-9 and TRBJ1-1): DTGVSQNPRHKITKRGQNVTFRCDPISEHNRLYWYRQTLGQGPEFLTYFQNEAQLEKSRLLSDRFSAERPKGSFSTLEIQRTEQGDSAMYLCASSSSGTGAEAFFGQGTRLTVV.

Only a few counts were recorded for this clonotype. The J gene is TRBJ1-2, the V gene TRBV29-1; perhaps TRBD1 as D (5 bases). V lost 4 bases to trimming and J lost 3 bases, with 15 bases between them. The CDR3 loop spans 14 amino acids. The V gene's germline CDR1 is SQVTM and CDR2 ANQGSEA. The CDR3 nucleotides are TGCAGCGTTGCTTCGACAGCCTCGGACTATGGCTACACCTTC. Translation gives CSVASTASDYGYTF.

The chain joins TRBV5-1 to TRBJ2-1, with 8 nucleotides matching TRBD1. V lost 1 base and J lost 4; bases outside the gene matches: 4. This CDR3 has 15 residues. Germline CDR1 is SGHRS and CDR2 is YFSETQ. DNA of the CDR3: TGCGCCAGCAGCTTGCAGGACAGGGTATACAATGAGCAGTTCTTC. Encoded protein: CASSLQDRVYNEQFF.

About this clonotype itself: Just one base apart from a much larger clone, this may be a read error. The chain uses TRBV7-2 and TRBJ2-7; 8 bases are shared with TRBD1. Matching the DNA end better, TRBJ2-5 makes the J call doubtful. CDR1 SGHTA and CDR2 FQGNSA come from the germline V gene. The CDR3 contains 17 residues. The DNA of the CDR3 is TGTGCCAGCAGCTTAGATAGGACAGGGTACGGGCTAGAGACCCAGTACTTC. Protein product: CASSLDRTGYGLETQYF.

The CDR3 is CASSYSLSPSGGYAQFF. CDR3 in DNA: TGTGCCAGCAGTTACTCGTTGTCGCCTAGCGGGGGATATGCGCAGTTCTTC. V usage is TRBV6-5 and J usage is TRBJ2-1; 10 bases match TRBD2. The CDR3 spans 17 residues. Trimming cost V 0 bases and J 12 bases; bases outside gene matches: 14. CDR1 and CDR2 (germline): MNHEY, SVGAGI.

In DNA, the CDR3 is TGTGCCAGCAGCTTAGCGCGGGGGGGCGGCGGCTACACCTTC. Encoded protein: CASSLARGGGGYTF. The V call is TRBV7-2, the J call TRBJ1-2; D may be TRBD1 (6 bases). The ends were cut back, 0 bases at V and 8 bases at J, with 13 bases in the middle. Looked up from germline, CDR1 is SGHTA and CDR2 is FQGNSA. The CDR3 is made up of 14 amino acids.

This clonotype showed up just once. The CDR3 DNA reads TGCGCCAGCAGCCAAGCGAGTGGGGGGAGCACAGATACGCAGTATTTT. Amino acid sequence: CASSQASGGSTDTQYF. This chain uses TRBV4-1 with TRBJ2-3, with D maybe TRBD2 (6 bases). Germline V CDR1 and CDR2: MGHRA, YSYEKL. This CDR3 is 16 amino acids long. Trimming took off 1 base at V and 0 bases at J, with 11 bases between the two ends.

The chain couples TRBV3-1 to TRBJ1-1; D gene ambiguous. CDR1 LGHDT and CDR2 YNNKEL come from the germline V gene (reference sequence). The CDR3 runs 11 residues. The V end lost 2 bases, the J end lost 4 bases, and 2 bases lay between the germline ends. CDR3 loop: CASSQSTEAFF. The DNA for the CDR3 is TGTGCCAGCAGCCAAAGCACTGAAGCTTTCTTT.

The V gene is TRBV20-1, the J gene TRBJ2-7; D uncertain. This CDR3 contains 12 residues. Per germline, CDR1 DFQATT and CDR2 SNEGSKA (reference sequence). The germline V and J ends were trimmed by 7 bases and 3 bases, with 13 bases remaining between them. CDR3 amino acids: CSVSPWDYEQYF. CDR3 nucleotides: TGCAGTGTCTCTCCATGGGACTACGAGCAGTACTTC.

The chain is built from TRBV20-1 and TRBJ2-3, with D perhaps TRBD1 or TRBD2 (5 bases each). There are 15 residues in the CDR3. Germline CDR1 is DFQATT and CDR2 is SNEGSKA (reference sequence). V was cut by 1 base and J by 0 bases, with 11 bases left in between. The CDR3 DNA reads TGCAGTGCTAGAGCTTTCGGGGCTAGCACAGATACGCAGTATTTT. It codes for CSARAFGASTDTQYF.

The chain employs TRBV27 and TRBJ2-7; TRBD1 matches at 8 bases. V lost 7 bases and J lost 2; bases outside the gene matches: 4. The CDR3 has 13 amino acids. CDR1 is MNHEY, CDR2 SMNVEV, per germline (reference sequence). CDR3 sequence reads: CASTDRATYEQYF. CDR3 sequence (DNA): TGTGCCAGCACGGACAGGGCGACCTACGAGCAGTACTTC.